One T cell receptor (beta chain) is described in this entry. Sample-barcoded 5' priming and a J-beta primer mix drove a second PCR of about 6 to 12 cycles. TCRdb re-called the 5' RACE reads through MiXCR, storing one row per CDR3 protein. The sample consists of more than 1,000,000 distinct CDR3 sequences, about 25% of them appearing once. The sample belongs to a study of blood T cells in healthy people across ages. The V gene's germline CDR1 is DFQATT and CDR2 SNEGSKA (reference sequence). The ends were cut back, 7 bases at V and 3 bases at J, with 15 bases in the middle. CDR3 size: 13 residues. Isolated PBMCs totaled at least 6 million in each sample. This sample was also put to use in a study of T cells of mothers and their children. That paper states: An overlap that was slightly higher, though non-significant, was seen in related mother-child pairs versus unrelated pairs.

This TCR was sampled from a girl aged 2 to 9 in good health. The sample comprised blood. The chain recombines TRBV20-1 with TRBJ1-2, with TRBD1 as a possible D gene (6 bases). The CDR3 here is CSGSWDTDYGYTF. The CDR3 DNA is TGCAGTGGAAGCTGGGACACCGACTATGGCTACACCTTC.